Following are 14 T cell receptor beta chains from one sample sequenced in a study of cytomegalovirus exposure and HLA in healthy donors. It was with 60 Vbeta and 13 Jbeta primers that the PCR ran. The method was immunoSEQ multiplex PCR; TCRdb's version includes in-frame clones alone and lacks a portion of them. The sample has 150,000 or so clones; around two thirds are singletons. The material sequenced was PBMCs. Source of these receptors: a woman aged 55 to 70 in good health and CMV-seropositive.

CDR3 amino acids: CASSDPGYGGYTF. The CDR3, as DNA: TGTGCCAGCAGCGACCCCGGGTATGGGGGCTACACCTTC. The J gene is TRBJ1-2, the V gene TRBV28; D uncertain. The CDR3 spans 13 residues. The V gene's germline CDR1 is MDHEN and CDR2 SYDVKM. Trimming left V 6 bases short and J 8 bases short, with 16 bases between.

This chain connects TRBV7-9 to TRBJ1-5, with D possibly TRBD1 on 6 matching bases. There are 15 residues in the CDR3. Per the germline V gene, CDR1 is SEHNR and CDR2 is FQNEAQ (reference sequence). The V end was cut by 4 bases, the J end by 6 bases, with 16 bases between. The CDR3 DNA follows: TGTGCCAGCAGCTACGGAGGGGGGGGGATTCAGCCCCAGCATTTT. The encoded protein is CASSYGGGGIQPQHF. Full variable domain (rest looked up from reference TRBV7-9 and TRBJ1-5): DTGVSQNPRHKITKRGQNVTFRCDPISEHNRLYWYRQTLGQGPEFLTYFQNEAQLEKSRLLSDRFSAERPKGSFSTLEIQRTEQGDSAMYLCASSYGGGGIQPQHFGDGTRLSIL.

The chain is built from TRBV10-3 and TRBJ1-2; D is undetermined. CDR3 length: 14 residues. CDR1 is ENHRY and CDR2 is SYGVKD in the germline V gene. V was shortened by 2 bases and J by 0 bases, with 7 bases between the two germline ends. CDR3 sequence (DNA): TGTGCCATCAGTGAGGGCCGTACTAACTATGGCTACACCTTC. Its translation is CAISEGRTNYGYTF.

The table lists this clone with a few counts. The genes are TRBV5-1 and TRBJ1-1; possible D gene TRBD1, 6 bases. CDR3 size: 15 residues. V was clipped by 3 bases and J by 0 bases, with 12 bases between them. Germline-derived CDR1 and CDR2 are SGHRS and YFSETQ. The CDR3, as DNA: TGCGCCAGCAGCTCAGGGGCGTCAATGAACACTGAAGCTTTCTTT. Translating it yields CASSSGASMNTEAFF.

This chain links TRBV4-1 with TRBJ2-2; 9 bases match TRBD1. The CDR3 is 14 residues long. In germline, CDR1 is MGHRA, CDR2 YSYEKL. The ends lost 3 bases at V and 6 bases at J; junction bases unmatched: 2. Here the CDR3 reads CASSHRQGAGELFF. CDR3 DNA: TGCGCCAGCAGCCATCGACAGGGGGCCGGGGAGCTGTTTTTT.

This rearrangement joins TRBV25-1 to TRBJ2-2, with TRBD2 identical over 9 bases. Germline values: CDR1 MGHDK, CDR2 SYGVNS. The CDR3 length is 16 residues. V gave up 7 bases and J gave up 5 bases; unmatched junction bases: 11. CDR3 residues: CASTFSGSGPTGELFF. CDR3 DNA: TGTGCCAGCACCTTTAGCGGGAGCGGGCCAACCGGGGAGCTGTTTTTT.

The chain has TRBV2 and TRBJ1-1, with 8 positions matching TRBD1. Unmatched junction bases numbered 3, after V lost 4 bases and J lost 8 bases. This CDR3 contains 12 residues. Per germline, CDR1 SNHLY and CDR2 FYNNEI. In nucleotides, the CDR3 is TGTGCCAGCAGTGCGGGGGACAGGGAAGCTTTCTTT. Translated, it gives CASSAGDREAFF.

This clone has a handful of counts. The rearrangement joins TRBV19 to TRBJ1-1; TRBD1 might be the D (6 bases). Germline values: CDR1 LNHDA, CDR2 SQIVND (reference sequence). The CDR3 sequence is 16 residues long. Trimming left V 4 bases short and J 1 base short, with 16 bases between. For the CDR3, the DNA is TGTGCCAGTAGTACCAACGTCCCGGGACAGAACACTGAAGCTTTCTTT. It yields the protein CASSTNVPGQNTEAFF.

The chain combines TRBV6-1 with TRBJ2-7, with 11 bases lining up with TRBD1. This CDR3 is 15 amino acids long. Trimming removed 5 bases from V and 3 bases from J; junction bases left unmatched: 6. Germline V gene sequence: CDR1 MNHNS, CDR2 SASEGT. The chain's CDR3 is CASSNSGTGGYEQYF. The CDR3 coding sequence is TGTGCCAGCAGTAACAGCGGGACAGGGGGCTACGAGCAGTACTTC.

The gene calls are TRBV7-9 and TRBJ1-2; no definite D call. The CDR3 runs to 12 residues. Trimming left V 3 bases short and J 7 bases short, with 9 bases between. Germline values: CDR1 SEHNR, CDR2 FQNEAQ (reference sequence). The CDR3 reads CASSLTDSGYTF. The CDR3 DNA is TGTGCCAGCAGCTTGACCGACTCTGGCTACACCTTC.

V gene TRBV10-3 combines with J gene TRBJ2-1, with 8 bases that match TRBD1. The CDR3 has 15 residues. Germline CDR1 reads ENHRY; CDR2 reads SYGVKD. Trimming removed 10 bases from V and 0 bases from J; junction bases left unmatched: 8. CDR3 sequence reads: CATDGQGGSYNEQFF. Here the CDR3 DNA reads TGTGCCACAGATGGACAGGGCGGCTCCTACAATGAGCAGTTCTTC.

This chain links TRBV11-2 with TRBJ2-7; the match to TRBD2 covers 10 bases. V lost 6 bases to trimming and J lost 3 bases; unmatched junction nucleotides: 8. Germline V lookup: CDR1 SGHAT, CDR2 FQNNGV. The CDR3 has 15 residues. DNA of the CDR3: TGTGCCAGCAGTTCCTCTAGCGGGAGAAACTACGAGCAGTACTTC. Residues: CASSSSSGRNYEQYF.

This clone has just one count. The chain carries TRBV25-1 and TRBJ1-4; TRBD1 matches 7 bases. Unmatched junction bases numbered 9, after V lost 4 bases and J lost 4 bases. In germline, CDR1 is MGHDK, CDR2 SYGVNS. The CDR3 totals 16 residues. The CDR3 sequence is CASSGRQGRYNEKLFF. Written as DNA, the CDR3 is TGTGCCAGCAGTGGAAGACAGGGCCGTTATAATGAAAAACTGTTTTTT.

The chain uses TRBV5-4 and TRBJ1-3; 7 nucleotides line up with TRBD1. CDR3 length: 15 residues. Germline assignment: CDR1 SGHNT and CDR2 YYREEE (reference sequence). V gave up 0 bases and J gave up 4 bases; unmatched junction bases: 4. DNA of the CDR3: TGTGCCAGCAGCTTGGAGGGGGCCCGGGGAAACACCATATATTTT. Translation: CASSLEGARGNTIYF. Full variable domain (rest looked up from reference TRBV5-4 and TRBJ1-3): ETGVTQSPTHLIKTRGQQVTLRCSSQSGHNTVSWYQQALGQGPQFIFQYYREEENGRGNFPPRFSGLQFPNYSSELNVNALELDDSALYLCASSLEGARGNTIYFGEGSWLTVV.